This TCR beta chain derives from a study of PD-1 blockade in classical Hodgkin lymphoma. Sequencing was performed with immunoSEQ multiplex PCR; in TCRdb, only in-frame clones are kept and a portion is missing. This table holds 20,000 to 30,000 clones, 60% to 85% found once. Comment on this clone: Its matching antigen is unknown.

All patients experienced relapse after autologous stem cell transplantation, and brentuximab vedotin exposure was variable. Patients reached a best response of complete response, partial response or progressive disease. Trimming removed 4 bases from V and 6 bases from J; junction bases left unmatched: 7. Germline V CDR1 and CDR2: SGDLS, YYNGEE. This CDR3 region has 15 residues. Study results and caveats: Relative to healthy donors, newly diagnosed patients reportedly had lower baseline TCR diversity, which was reported as lower still in relapsed/refractory patients. Researchers reported that CD4+ TCR diversity, though not CD8+, rose significantly by C4D1. Complete responders started with a diversity level that resembled newly diagnosed patients at baseline.

This receptor was identified in a human donor with classical Hodgkin lymphoma. The sequences come from peripheral blood mononuclear cells (PBMCs), collected before the second cycle of nivolumab. The chain employs TRBV9 and TRBJ2-1; TRBD2 matches at 10 bases. CDR3 nucleotides: TGTGCCAGCAGCCCCCCTAGCGGGAGCCTCAATGAGCAGTTCTTC. It specifies CASSPPSGSLNEQFF.